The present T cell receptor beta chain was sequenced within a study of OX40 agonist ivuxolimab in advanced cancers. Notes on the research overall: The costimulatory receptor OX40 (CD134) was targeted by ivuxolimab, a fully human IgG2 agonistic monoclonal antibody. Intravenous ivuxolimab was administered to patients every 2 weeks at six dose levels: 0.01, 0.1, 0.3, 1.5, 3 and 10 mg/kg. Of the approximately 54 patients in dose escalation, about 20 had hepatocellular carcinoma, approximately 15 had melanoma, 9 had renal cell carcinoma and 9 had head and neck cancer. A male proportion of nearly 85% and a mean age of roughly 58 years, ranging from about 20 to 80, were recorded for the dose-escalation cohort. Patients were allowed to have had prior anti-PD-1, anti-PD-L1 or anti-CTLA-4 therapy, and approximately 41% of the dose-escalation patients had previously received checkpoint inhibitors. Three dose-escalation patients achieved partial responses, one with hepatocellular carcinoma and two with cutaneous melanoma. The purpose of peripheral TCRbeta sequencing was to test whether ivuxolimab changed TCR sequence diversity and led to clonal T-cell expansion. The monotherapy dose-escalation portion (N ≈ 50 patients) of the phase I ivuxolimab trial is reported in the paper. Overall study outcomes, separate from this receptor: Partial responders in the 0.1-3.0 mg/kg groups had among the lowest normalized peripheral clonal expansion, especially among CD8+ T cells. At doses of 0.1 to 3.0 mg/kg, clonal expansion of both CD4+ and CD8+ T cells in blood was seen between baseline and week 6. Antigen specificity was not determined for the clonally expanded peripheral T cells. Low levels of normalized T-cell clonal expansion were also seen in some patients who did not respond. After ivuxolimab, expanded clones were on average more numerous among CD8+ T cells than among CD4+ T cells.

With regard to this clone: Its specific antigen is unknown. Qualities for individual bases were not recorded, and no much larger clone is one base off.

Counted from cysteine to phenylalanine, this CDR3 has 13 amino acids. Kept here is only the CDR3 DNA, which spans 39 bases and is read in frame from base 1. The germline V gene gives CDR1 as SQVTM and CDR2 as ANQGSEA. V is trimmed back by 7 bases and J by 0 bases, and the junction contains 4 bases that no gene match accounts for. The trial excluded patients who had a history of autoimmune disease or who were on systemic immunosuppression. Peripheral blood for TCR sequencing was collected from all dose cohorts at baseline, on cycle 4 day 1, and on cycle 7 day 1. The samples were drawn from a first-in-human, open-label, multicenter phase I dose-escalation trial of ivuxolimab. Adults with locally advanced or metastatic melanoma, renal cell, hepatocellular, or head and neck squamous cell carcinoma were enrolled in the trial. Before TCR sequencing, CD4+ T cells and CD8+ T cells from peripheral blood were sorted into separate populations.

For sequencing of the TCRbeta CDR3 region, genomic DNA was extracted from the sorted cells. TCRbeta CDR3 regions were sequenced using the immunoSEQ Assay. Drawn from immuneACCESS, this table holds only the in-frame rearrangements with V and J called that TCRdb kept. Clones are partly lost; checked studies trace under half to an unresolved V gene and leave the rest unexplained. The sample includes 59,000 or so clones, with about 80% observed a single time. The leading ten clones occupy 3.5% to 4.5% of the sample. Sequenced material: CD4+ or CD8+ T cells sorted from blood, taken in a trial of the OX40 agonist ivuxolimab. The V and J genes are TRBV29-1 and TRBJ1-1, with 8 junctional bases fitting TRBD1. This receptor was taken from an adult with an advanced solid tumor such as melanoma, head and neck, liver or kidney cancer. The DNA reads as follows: TGCAGCGGCCAGGACAGGGTGAACACTGAAGCTTTCTTT. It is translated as CSGQDRVNTEAFF.